The next 12 T cell receptor beta chains were all read from a single sample in a study of T cells in Graves' hyperthyroidism and ophthalmopathy. Amplification of TCR beta CDR3 regions was performed using RNA transcripts as template. Primed by the HTBI set, a first-round RT-PCR was run on the TCR CDR3. Using its own MiXCR run on the multiplex PCR reads, TCRdb lists one record per CDR3 protein. The top ten clones hold approximately 57% of a sample with about 290,000 distinct CDR3 sequences, 17% of them seen once. The source material was blood. Source of these receptors: a woman aged 60 to 75 with Graves' ophthalmopathy.

This clonotype was picked up many times. The gene calls are TRBV7-2 and TRBJ1-2; 7 nucleotides align to TRBD1. Germline V gives CDR1 SGHTA, CDR2 FQGNSA. Losses at the gene ends were 5 bases for V and 4 bases for J; bases not matched to a gene: 7. The CDR3 is 14 amino acids. CDR3 residues: CASSITRDSYGYTF. CDR3 bases: TGTGCCAGCAGCATAACCCGGGACAGCTATGGCTACACCTTC.

There are many counts of this clonotype. The rearrangement links TRBV5-8 to TRBJ2-7; D possibly corresponds to TRBD1 (6 bases). CDR1 SGHTS and CDR2 YDEGEE come from the germline V gene. V lost 0 bases and J lost 3, with 10 bases in between. The CDR3 length is 14 residues. In nucleotides, the CDR3 is TGTGCCAGCAGCTTGGATGAGGGGGACTACGAGCAGTACTTC. It yields the protein CASSLDEGDYEQYF.

This clonotype appeared many times. The chain combines TRBV20-1 with TRBJ2-3; D gene unclear. The CDR3 has 12 amino acids. Germline V gene data show CDR1 as DFQATT and CDR2 as SNEGSKA (reference sequence). V lost 3 bases to trimming and J lost 0 bases, with 4 bases between them. The chain's CDR3 is CSASGSTDTQYF. The CDR3 DNA is TGCAGTGCTAGCGGTAGCACAGATACGCAGTATTTT.

Remarks on this clonotype: This may be a read error, as it is one base from a much larger clone. This chain uses TRBV30 with TRBJ2-7, with 7 bases lining up with TRBD1. In germline, CDR1 is GTSNPN, CDR2 SVGIG (reference sequence). The V gene end was trimmed by 3 bases and the J gene end by 3 bases; junction bases not matched to a gene: 11. This CDR3 has 15 residues. The CDR3 sequence is CAWSRNDRENYEQYF. In nucleotides, the CDR3 is TGTGCCTGGAGCAGAAACGACAGGGAGAACTACGAGCAGTACTTC.

This clonotype has more than one count but fewer than ten. V is TRBV6-5 and J is TRBJ2-7; 12 bases match TRBD1. Germline lookup yields CDR1 MNHEY and CDR2 SVGAGI. This CDR3 contains 16 residues. Unmatched junction bases numbered 7, after V lost 3 bases and J lost 4 bases. Here the CDR3 DNA reads TGTGCCAGCAGTTATGGGACAGGGGGCCCGGGGTACGAGCAGTACTTC. This gives the protein CASSYGTGGPGYEQYF.

This clonotype was detected ten times or more. The genes are TRBV2 and TRBJ1-2, with D hard to call. The CDR3 length is 14 residues. Trimming left V 4 bases short and J 3 bases short, with 12 bases between. CDR1 SNHLY and CDR2 FYNNEI come from the germline V gene. CDR3 sequence reads: CASSGQRRDYGYTF. CDR3 coding DNA: TGTGCCAGCAGTGGACAAAGGCGGGACTATGGCTACACCTTC.

This clonotype came up many times. V and J are TRBV12-3 or TRBV12-4 and TRBJ1-5, with D maybe TRBD1 (5 bases). V dropped 5 bases and J dropped 9 bases, with 17 bases sitting between them. CDR3 size: 14 residues. The CDR3 DNA is TGTGCCAGCAGTCCCGGGGCGAATCAAAGGCCCCAGCATTTT. It translates to CASSPGANQRPQHF.

This chain joins TRBV9 and TRBJ1-6, with D maybe TRBD1 (5 bases). The CDR3 consists of 12 residues. Germline assignment: CDR1 SGDLS and CDR2 YYNGEE. The ends were cut back, 4 bases at V and 8 bases at J, with 7 bases in the middle. CDR3 sequence (DNA): TGTGCCAGCAGCCGCAGGGATTCACCCCTCCACTTT. Translating it yields CASSRRDSPLHF.

This clonotype was counted only a few times. The chain combines TRBV7-6 with TRBJ2-3; 7 positions match TRBD1. The CDR3 length is 16 residues. The V gene end was trimmed by 1 base and the J gene end by 4 bases; junction bases not matched to a gene: 8. CDR1 is SGHVS and CDR2 is FNYEAQ in the germline V gene. CDR3 amino acids: CASSLELGQGADTQYF. The CDR3 region has the DNA TGTGCCAGCAGCTTAGAATTGGGTCAGGGGGCAGATACGCAGTATTTT.

At least ten counts were recorded for this clonotype. This CDR3 reads CASSWRDTNTEAFF. In DNA, the CDR3 is TGCGCCAGCAGCTGGAGGGACACGAACACTGAAGCTTTCTTT. This chain connects TRBV5-1 to TRBJ1-1; possible D gene TRBD1, 6 bases. The CDR3 is 14 amino acids. Germline CDR1 is SGHRS and CDR2 is YFSETQ. V lost 3 bases, J lost 1 base, and 10 bases lay in between.

To note about this clonotype: The junction shows a germline mismatch at one end, possibly a read error. J is TRBJ1-5 and V is TRBV6-1; perhaps TRBD1 as D (5 bases). CDR1 is MNHNS and CDR2 is SASEGT in the germline V gene. CDR3 length equals 14 residues. Here the CDR3 reads CASSPRDSHQPQHF. The CDR3 DNA follows: TGTGCCAGCAGCCCCAGGGATAGCCATCAGCCCCAGCATTTT.

This clonotype was seen repeatedly, ten times or more. V gene TRBV11-3 combines with J gene TRBJ2-1, with TRBD1 matching 12 bases. V was pared by 4 bases and J by 7 bases, with 8 bases of the junction left unmatched. This CDR3 contains 16 residues. Germline V gives CDR1 SGHNT, CDR2 YENEEA. CDR3 coding DNA: TGTGCCAGCAGCTGGTATGGGGACAGGGGGCGAAATGAGCAGTTCTTC. Its protein is CASSWYGDRGRNEQFF.